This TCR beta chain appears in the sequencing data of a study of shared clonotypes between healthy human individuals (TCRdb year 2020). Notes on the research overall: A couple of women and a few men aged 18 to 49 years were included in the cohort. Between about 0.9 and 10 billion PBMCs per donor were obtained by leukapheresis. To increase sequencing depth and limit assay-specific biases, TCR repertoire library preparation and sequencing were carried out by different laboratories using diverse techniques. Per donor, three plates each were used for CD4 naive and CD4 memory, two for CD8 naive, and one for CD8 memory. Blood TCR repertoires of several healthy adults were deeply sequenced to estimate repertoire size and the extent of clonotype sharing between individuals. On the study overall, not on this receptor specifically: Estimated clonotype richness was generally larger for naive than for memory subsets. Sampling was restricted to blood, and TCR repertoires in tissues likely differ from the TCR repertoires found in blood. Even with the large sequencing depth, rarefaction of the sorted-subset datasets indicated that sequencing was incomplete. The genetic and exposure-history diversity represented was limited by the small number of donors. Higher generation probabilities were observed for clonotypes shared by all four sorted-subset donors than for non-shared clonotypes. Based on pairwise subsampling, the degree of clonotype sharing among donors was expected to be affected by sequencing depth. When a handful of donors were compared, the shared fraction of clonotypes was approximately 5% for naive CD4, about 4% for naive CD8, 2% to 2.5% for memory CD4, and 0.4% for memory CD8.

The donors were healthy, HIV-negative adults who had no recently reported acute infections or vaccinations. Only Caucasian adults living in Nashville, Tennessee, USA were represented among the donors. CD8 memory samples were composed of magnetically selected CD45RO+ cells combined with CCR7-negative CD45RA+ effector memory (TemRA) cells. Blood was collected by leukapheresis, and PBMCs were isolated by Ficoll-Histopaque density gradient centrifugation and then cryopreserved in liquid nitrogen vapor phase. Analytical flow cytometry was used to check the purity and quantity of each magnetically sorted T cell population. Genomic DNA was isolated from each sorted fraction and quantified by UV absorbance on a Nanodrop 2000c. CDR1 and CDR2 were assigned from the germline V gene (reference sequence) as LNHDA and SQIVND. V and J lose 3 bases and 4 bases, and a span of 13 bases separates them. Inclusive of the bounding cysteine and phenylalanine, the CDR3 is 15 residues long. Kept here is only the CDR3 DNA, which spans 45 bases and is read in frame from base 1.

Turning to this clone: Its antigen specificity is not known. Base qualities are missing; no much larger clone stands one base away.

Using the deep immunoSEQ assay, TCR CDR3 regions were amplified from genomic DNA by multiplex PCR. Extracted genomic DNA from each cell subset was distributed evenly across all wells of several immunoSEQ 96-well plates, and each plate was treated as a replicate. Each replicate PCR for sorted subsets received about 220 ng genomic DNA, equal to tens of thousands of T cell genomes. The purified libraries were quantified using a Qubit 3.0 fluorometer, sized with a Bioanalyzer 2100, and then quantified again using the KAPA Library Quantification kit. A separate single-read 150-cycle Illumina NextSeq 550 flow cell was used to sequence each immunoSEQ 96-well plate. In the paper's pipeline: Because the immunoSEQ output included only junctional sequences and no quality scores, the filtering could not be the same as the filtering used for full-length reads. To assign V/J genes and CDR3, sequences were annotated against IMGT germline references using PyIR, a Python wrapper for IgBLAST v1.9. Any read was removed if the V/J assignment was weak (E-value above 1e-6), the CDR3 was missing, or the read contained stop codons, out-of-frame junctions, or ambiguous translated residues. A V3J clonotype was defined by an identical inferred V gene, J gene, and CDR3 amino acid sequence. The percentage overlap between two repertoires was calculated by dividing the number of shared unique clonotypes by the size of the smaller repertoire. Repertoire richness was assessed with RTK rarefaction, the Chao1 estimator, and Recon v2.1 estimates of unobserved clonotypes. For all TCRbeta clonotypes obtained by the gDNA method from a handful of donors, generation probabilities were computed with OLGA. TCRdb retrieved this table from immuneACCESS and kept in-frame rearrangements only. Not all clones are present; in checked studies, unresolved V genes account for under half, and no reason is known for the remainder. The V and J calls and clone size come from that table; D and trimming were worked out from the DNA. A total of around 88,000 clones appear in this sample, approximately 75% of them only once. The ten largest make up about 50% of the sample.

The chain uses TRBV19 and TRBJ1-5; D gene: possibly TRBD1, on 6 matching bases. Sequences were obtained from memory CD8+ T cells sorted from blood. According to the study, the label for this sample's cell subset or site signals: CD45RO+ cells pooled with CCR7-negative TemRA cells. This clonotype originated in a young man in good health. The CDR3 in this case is CASSIFQGLNQPQHF. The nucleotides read TGTGCCAGTAGTATTTTCCAGGGGTTAAATCAGCCCCAGCATTTT.